The entry below describes one TCR beta chain. This record belongs to a study of CD8 T cells in Susac syndrome. This CDR3 has 15 residues. V lost 2 bases to trimming and J lost 1 base; unmatched junction nucleotides: 4. Germline CDR1 and CDR2: SGHDT and YYEEEE. Reverse transcription used about 0.45 to 1 ug RNA and random hexamers. In TCRdb, the immunoSEQ multiplex PCR reads were re-called with MiXCR into one record per CDR3 protein. The table has 150,000 to 200,000 distinct CDR3 sequences, nearly 97% seen once. The chain uses TRBV5-6 and TRBJ2-3; TRBD2 agrees at 7 bases. Sequencing input: CD4+ T cells from PBMCs. The receptor's source is a human donor with Susac syndrome. Here the CDR3 reads CASSFQLAGTDTQYF. DNA for the CDR3: TGTGCCAGCAGCTTTCAGCTAGCGGGCACAGATACGCAGTATTTT.